The following is a TCR beta chain sequence with its context. Its antigen is undetermined. The source of the sample is a study of T cell responses to AZD1222 COVID-19 vaccine. Overall study results and limits: Among the donors, most were white British and more were female, and clonal diversity was possibly underestimated. Baseline serostatus was positive in only a handful of AZD1222 recipients. A rise in Spike-specific TCR breadth and depth followed two AZD1222 doses.

Measured with immunoSEQ multiplex PCR; TCRdb has only the in-frame clones, and not every one. Of about 110,000 clones in the sample, 86% were seen once. The CDR3 spans 15 residues. This receptor was obtained from an adult in good health. The sample in question was peripheral blood, obtained on day 0 of AZD1222 vaccination. The gene calls are TRBV12-2 and TRBJ1-2. TRBV12-2 represents a pseudogene. CDR3 residues: CASRLAAGDNYGYTF. The DNA for the CDR3 is TGTGCAAGTCGCTTAGCTGCCGGGGACAACTATGGCTACACCTTC.